This TCR beta chain was identified during a study of radiation and T cells in renal cell carcinoma. Notes on the study in general: Tumor samples were small regions of 0.9 to 1 g. Compared with controls, irradiated tumors showed greater TCR clonality.

Sequencing was performed with immunoSEQ multiplex PCR; in TCRdb, only in-frame clones are kept and a portion is missing. The sample yields around 26,000 clones, roughly 60% seen once. Specified treatment: treatment-naive control, cytoreductive nephrectomy. J lost 5 bases, V lost 10 bases, and 3 bases had no gene match. Germline CDR1 and CDR2: MDHEN and SYDVKM. This CDR3 has 12 residues. Worth noting for this clone: The antigen is not known.

The chain uses TRBV28 and TRBJ1-2; TRBD1 matches 11 bases. Source: tumor tissue, taken from a patient whose treatment was nephrectomy without radiotherapy. The receptor comes from a man between 35 and 55 years old with renal cell carcinoma. CDR3 amino acids: CATGQGAYGYTF. For the CDR3, the DNA is TGTGCCACCGGACAGGGGGCGTATGGCTACACCTTC.